These 7 T cell receptor beta chains originate from one sample sequenced in a study of blood T cell repertoires in COVID-19. Libraries were prepared by immunoSEQ multiplex PCR; TCRdb keeps only in-frame clonotypes and omits some of them. Of approximately 75,000 clones in the sample, around 80% were seen once. Sequenced: peripheral blood. The receptors come from a woman aged 50 to 65 with acute or convalescent COVID-19.

The chain carries TRBV28 and TRBJ2-7, with 8 bases lining up with TRBD2. The CDR3 sequence is 16 residues long. Germline CDR1 is MDHEN and CDR2 is SYDVKM. J lost 3 bases, V lost 5 bases, and 12 bases had no gene match. DNA of the CDR3: TGTGCCAGCAGTCCCCCGTCGCGGGGGGCCTACTACGAGCAGTACTTC. It translates to CASSPPSRGAYYEQYF.

This chain uses TRBV7-2 with TRBJ2-7; tentatively, D is TRBD2 (5 bases). The V gene's germline CDR1 is SGHTA and CDR2 FQGNSA. This CDR3 has 14 residues. Trimming took off 3 bases at V and 0 bases at J, with 9 bases between the two ends. CDR3 coding DNA: TGTGCCAGCAGCTTGGCGGGCAACTCCTACGAGCAGTACTTC. Residues: CASSLAGNSYEQYF.

The chain links TRBV7-9 to TRBJ2-1; 12 bases agree with TRBD2. Per the germline V gene, CDR1 is SEHNR and CDR2 is FQNEAQ (reference sequence). V trimming: 5 bases; J trimming: 5 bases; junction bases outside the gene matches: 7. The CDR3 contains 16 residues. The CDR3 bases are TGTGCCAGCAGCCCCTTGACTAGCGGGGGCCACAATGAGCAGTTCTTC. Protein product: CASSPLTSGGHNEQFF.

V gene TRBV5-8 combines with J gene TRBJ1-3; D is undetermined. Trimming shortened V by 1 base and J by 2 bases, and 13 bases separated the two germline ends. Germline V gene sequence: CDR1 SGHTS, CDR2 YDEGEE. This CDR3 spans 16 amino acids. The CDR3: CASSLPRRNPGNTIYF. CDR3 nucleotides: TGTGCCAGCAGCTTGCCCCGGAGGAACCCTGGAAACACCATATATTTT.

The chain combines TRBV27 with TRBJ2-2, with D perhaps matching TRBD2 (7 bases). CDR1 MNHEY and CDR2 SMNVEV come from the germline V gene (reference sequence). Trimming stripped 9 bases from V and 3 bases from J, with 11 bases between. This CDR3 region has 13 residues. The CDR3 sequence is CASARGHTGELFF. CDR3 DNA: TGTGCCAGTGCGCGGGGGCACACCGGGGAGCTGTTTTTT.

The rearrangement uses TRBV2 and TRBJ2-3; D unclear. This CDR3 has 12 residues. Germline V gives CDR1 SNHLY, CDR2 FYNNEI. The V end lost 11 bases, the J end lost 3 bases, and 12 bases lay between the germline ends. This chain's CDR3 is CASRLVTDTQYF. In nucleotides, the CDR3 is TGTGCCTCCCGTCTAGTGACAGATACGCAGTATTTT.

Only a few counts were recorded for this clone. The chain combines TRBV7-2 with TRBJ2-7, with TRBD2 identical over 9 bases. The CDR3 has 15 residues. Trimming cost V 5 bases and J 2 bases; bases outside gene matches: 7. Germline V gene sequence: CDR1 SGHTA, CDR2 FQGNSA. In DNA, the CDR3 is TGTGCCAGCAGCCGTACCTCTAGCGGGGCCTACGAGCAGTACTTC. It is translated as CASSRTSSGAYEQYF.